The 2 T cell receptor beta chains presented below share a single source sample, sequenced in a study of PD-1 blockade in mismatch repair-deficient tumors. TCRdb keeps only in-frame clones here, not all; method: immunoSEQ multiplex PCR. The data contain about 3,500 clones, under 80% of them seen just once; the ten biggest clones take up 6% to 8%. Time point defined: archival surgical resection tumor tissue. Here the sequenced sample was primary tumor tissue, taken from a patient treated with pembrolizumab. These receptors were collected from an adult with mismatch repair-deficient cancer.

The chain combines TRBV19 with TRBJ2-1; tentatively, D is TRBD2 (6 bases). The V end lost 4 bases, the J end lost 0 bases, and 7 bases lay between the germline ends. The germline CDR1 and CDR2 sequences are LNHDA and SQIVND (reference sequence). The CDR3 is 14 residues long. The CDR3 nucleotides are TGTGCCAGTAGTAGCGGGAACTCCTACAATGAGCAGTTCTTC. Its protein is CASSSGNSYNEQFF.

Judged by abundance, this clone is large. The chain is built from TRBV6-1 and TRBJ1-1; weak D call: TRBD1 (5 bases). The V end lost 3 bases, the J end lost 4 bases, and 15 bases lay between the germline ends. CDR1 and CDR2 (germline): MNHNS, SASEGT. The CDR3 runs 15 residues. In DNA, the CDR3 is TGTGCCAGCAGTGAGTTCGGGGCCGGGGGCACTGAAGCTTTCTTT. This encodes CASSEFGAGGTEAFF.